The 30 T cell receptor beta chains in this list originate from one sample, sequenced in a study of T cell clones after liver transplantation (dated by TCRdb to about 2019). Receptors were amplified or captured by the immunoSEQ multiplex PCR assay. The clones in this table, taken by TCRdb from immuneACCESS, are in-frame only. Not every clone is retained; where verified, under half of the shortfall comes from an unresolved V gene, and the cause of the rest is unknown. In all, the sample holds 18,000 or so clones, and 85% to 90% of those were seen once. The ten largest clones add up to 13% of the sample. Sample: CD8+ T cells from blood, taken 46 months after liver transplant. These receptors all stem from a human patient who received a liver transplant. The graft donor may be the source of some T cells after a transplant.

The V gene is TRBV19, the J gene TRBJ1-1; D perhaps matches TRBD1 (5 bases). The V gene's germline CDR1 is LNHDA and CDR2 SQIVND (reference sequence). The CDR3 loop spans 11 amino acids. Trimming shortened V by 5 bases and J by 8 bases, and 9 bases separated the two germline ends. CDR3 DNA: TGTGCCAGTAGTGTGCGACAGGAAGCTTTCTTT. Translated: CASSVRQEAFF.

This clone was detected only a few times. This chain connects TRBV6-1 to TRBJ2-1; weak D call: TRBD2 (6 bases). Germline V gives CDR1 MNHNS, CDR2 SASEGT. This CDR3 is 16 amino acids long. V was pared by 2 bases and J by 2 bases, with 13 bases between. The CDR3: CASSEPWREAYNEQFF. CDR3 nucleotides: TGTGCCAGCAGTGAACCCTGGAGGGAGGCCTACAATGAGCAGTTCTTC.

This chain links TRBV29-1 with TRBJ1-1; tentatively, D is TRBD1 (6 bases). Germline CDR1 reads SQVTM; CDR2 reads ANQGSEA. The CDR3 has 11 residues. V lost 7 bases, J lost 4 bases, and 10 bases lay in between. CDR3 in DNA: TGCAGCGCCCTACAGGGCACTGAAGCTTTCTTT. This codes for CSALQGTEAFF.

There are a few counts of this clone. The CDR3 DNA is TGTGCCAGCAGCTCCAGGGACATCTACGAGCAGTACTTC. Translation: CASSSRDIYEQYF. V usage is TRBV5-4 and J usage is TRBJ2-7; tentative D call: TRBD1 (6 bases). The CDR3 length is 13 residues. The germline V and J ends were trimmed by 3 bases and 3 bases, with 10 bases remaining between them. Germline CDR1 SGHNT, CDR2 YYREEE (reference sequence).

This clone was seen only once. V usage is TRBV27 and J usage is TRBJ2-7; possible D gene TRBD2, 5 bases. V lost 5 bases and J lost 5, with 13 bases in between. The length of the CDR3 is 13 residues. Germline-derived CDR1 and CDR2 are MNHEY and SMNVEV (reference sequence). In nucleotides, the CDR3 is TGTGCCAGCAGTGTTGGCTCCGGGGACGAGCAGTACTTC. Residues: CASSVGSGDEQYF.

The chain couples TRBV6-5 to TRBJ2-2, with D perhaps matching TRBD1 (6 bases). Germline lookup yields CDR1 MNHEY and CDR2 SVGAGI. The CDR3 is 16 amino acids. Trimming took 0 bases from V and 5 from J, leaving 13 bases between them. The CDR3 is CASSYSTQGITGELFF. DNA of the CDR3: TGTGCCAGCAGTTACTCGACACAGGGTATAACCGGGGAGCTGTTTTTT.

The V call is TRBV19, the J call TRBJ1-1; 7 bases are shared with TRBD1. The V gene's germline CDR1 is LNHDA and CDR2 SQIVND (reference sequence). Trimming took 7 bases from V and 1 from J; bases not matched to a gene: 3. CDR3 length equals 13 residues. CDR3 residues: CASKAGGNTEAFF. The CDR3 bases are TGTGCCAGTAAGGCAGGGGGGAACACTGAAGCTTTCTTT.

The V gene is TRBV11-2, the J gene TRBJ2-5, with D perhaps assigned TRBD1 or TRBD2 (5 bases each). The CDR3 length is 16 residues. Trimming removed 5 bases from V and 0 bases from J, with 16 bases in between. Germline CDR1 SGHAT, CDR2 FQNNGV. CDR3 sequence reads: CASSKPGHSYQETQYF. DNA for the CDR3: TGTGCCAGCAGCAAACCGGGGCATTCGTACCAAGAGACCCAGTACTTC.

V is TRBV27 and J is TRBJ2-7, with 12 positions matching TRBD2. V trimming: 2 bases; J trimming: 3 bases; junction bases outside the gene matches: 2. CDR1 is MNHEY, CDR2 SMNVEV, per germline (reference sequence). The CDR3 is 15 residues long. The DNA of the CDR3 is TGTGCCAGCAGTTTACGACTAGCGGGAGTCTACGAGCAGTACTTC. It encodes CASSLRLAGVYEQYF.

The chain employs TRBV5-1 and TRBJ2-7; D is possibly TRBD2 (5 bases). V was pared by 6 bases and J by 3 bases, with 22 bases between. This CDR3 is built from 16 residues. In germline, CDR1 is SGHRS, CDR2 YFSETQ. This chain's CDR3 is CASNLISGLRDYEQYF. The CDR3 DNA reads TGCGCCAGCAACCTCATTTCTGGCCTCCGGGACTACGAGCAGTACTTC.

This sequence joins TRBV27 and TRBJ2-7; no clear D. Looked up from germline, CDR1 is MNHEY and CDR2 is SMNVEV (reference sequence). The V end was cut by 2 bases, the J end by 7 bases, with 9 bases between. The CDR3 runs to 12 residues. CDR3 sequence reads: CASSLRGGEQYF. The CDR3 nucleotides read TGTGCCAGCAGTTTAAGAGGTGGAGAGCAGTACTTC.

The CDR3 loop is CASSTRGGQANYGYTF. The DNA of the CDR3 is TGTGCCAGTAGTACCCGAGGGGGACAGGCTAACTATGGCTACACCTTC. The chain recombines TRBV19 with TRBJ1-2; the match to TRBD1 covers 8 bases. The junction had 7 bases not matched to a gene; V was cut back by 4 bases and J by 0 bases. Germline-derived CDR1 and CDR2 are LNHDA and SQIVND (reference sequence). There are 16 residues in the CDR3.

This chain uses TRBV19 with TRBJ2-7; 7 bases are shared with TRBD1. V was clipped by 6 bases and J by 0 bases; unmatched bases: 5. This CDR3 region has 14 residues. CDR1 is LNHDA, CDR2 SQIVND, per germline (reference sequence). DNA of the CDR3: TGTGCCAGTAGCCCGGGACAGATCTCCTACGAGCAGTACTTC. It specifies CASSPGQISYEQYF.

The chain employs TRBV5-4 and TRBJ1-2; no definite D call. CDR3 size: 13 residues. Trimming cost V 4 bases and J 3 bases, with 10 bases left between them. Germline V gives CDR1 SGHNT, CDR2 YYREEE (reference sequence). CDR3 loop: CASSSYEDYGYTF. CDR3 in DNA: TGTGCCAGCAGCAGCTATGAGGACTATGGCTACACCTTC.

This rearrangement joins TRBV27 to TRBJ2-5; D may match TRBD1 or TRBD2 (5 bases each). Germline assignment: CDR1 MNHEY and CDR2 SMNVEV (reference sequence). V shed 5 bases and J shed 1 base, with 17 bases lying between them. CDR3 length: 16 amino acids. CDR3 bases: TGTGCCAGCAGTCCCCATCCTTCAGGGACCCAAGAGACCCAGTACTTC. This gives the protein CASSPHPSGTQETQYF.

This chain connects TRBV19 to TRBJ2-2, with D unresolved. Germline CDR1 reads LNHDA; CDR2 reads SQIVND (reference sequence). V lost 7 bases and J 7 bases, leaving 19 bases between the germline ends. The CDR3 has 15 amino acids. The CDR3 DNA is TGTGCCAGTATCTCCCCCCGGGCTAGGAACGGGGAGCTGTTTTTT. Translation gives CASISPRARNGELFF.

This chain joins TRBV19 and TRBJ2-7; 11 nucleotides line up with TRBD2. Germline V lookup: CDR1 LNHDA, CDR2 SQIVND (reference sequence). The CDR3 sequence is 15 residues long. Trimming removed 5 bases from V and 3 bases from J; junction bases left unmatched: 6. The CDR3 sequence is CASSFGLAGDYEQYF. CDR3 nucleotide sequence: TGTGCCAGTAGTTTCGGACTAGCGGGTGACTACGAGCAGTACTTC.

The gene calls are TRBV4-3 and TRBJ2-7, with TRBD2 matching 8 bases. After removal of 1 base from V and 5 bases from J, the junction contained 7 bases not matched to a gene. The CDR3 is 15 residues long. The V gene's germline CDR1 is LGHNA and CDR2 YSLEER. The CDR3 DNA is TGCGCCAGCAGCCAAGTTACCGGGAGGGACCACGAGCAGTACTTC. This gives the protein CASSQVTGRDHEQYF.

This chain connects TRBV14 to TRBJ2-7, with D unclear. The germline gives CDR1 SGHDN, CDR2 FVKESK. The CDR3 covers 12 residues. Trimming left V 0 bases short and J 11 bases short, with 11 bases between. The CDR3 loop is CASSQDRNDKYF. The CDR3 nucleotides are TGTGCCAGCAGCCAAGACAGGAACGATAAGTACTTC.

In DNA form, the CDR3 reads TGTGCCAGCAGCGCCGGGACAGGGGCCCAGCCGGATCTCTACGAGCAGTACTTC. Its protein is CASSAGTGAQPDLYEQYF. This sequence joins TRBV2 and TRBJ2-7, with 10 bases fitting TRBD1. V was clipped by 6 bases and J by 3 bases; unmatched bases: 17. This CDR3 region has 18 residues. The germline gives CDR1 SNHLY, CDR2 FYNNEI.

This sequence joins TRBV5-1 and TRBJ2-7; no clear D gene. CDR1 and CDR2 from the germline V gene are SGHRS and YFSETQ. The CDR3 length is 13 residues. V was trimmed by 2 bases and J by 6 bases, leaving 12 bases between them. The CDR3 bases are TGCGCCAGCAGCTTAGATTCGTCTACCGAGCAGTACTTC. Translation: CASSLDSSTEQYF. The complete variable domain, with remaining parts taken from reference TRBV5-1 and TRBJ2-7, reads KAGVTQTPRYLIKTRGQQVTLSCSPISGHRSVSWYQQTPGQGLQFLFEYFSETQRNKGNFPGRFSGRQFSNSRSEMNVSTLELGDSALYLCASSLDSSTEQYFGPGTRLTVT.

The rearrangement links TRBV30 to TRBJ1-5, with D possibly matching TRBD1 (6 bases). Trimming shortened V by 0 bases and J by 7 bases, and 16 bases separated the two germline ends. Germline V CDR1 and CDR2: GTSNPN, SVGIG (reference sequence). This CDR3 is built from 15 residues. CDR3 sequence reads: CAWSVGAGERQPQHF. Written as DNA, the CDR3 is TGTGCCTGGAGTGTAGGGGCAGGGGAAAGGCAGCCCCAGCATTTT. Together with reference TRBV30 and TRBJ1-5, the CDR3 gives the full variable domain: SQTIHQWPATLVQPVGSPLSLECTVEGTSNPNLYWYRQAAGRGLQLLFYSVGIGQISSEVPQNLSASRPQDRQFILSSKKLLLSDSGFYLCAWSVGAGERQPQHFGDGTRLSIL.

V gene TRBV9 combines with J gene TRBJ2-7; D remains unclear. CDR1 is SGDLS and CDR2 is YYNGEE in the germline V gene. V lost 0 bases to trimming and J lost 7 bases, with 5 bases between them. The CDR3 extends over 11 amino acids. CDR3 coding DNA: TGTGCCAGCAGCGTAGGAGGAGAGCAGTACTTC. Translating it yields CASSVGGEQYF.

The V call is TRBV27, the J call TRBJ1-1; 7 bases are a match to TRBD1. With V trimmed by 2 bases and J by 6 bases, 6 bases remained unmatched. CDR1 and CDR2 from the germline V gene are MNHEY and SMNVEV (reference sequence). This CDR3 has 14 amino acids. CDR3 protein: CASSLRGGRAEAFF. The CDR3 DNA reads TGTGCCAGCAGTTTAAGAGGGGGCCGGGCTGAAGCTTTCTTT.

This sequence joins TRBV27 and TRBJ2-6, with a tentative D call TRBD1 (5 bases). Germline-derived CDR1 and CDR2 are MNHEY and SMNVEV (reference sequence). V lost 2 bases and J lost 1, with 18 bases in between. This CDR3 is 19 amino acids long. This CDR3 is CASSLGAYSTWSGANVLTF. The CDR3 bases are TGTGCCAGCAGTTTAGGGGCCTATTCAACCTGGTCTGGGGCCAACGTCCTGACTTTC.

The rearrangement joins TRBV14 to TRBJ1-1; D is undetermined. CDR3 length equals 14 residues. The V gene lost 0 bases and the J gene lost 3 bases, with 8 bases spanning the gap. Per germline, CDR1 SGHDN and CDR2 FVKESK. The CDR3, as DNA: TGTGCCAGCAGCCAAGATGGGGAGTACACTGAAGCTTTCTTT. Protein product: CASSQDGEYTEAFF. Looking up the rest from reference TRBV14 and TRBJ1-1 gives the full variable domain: EAGVTQFPSHSVIEKGQTVTLRCDPISGHDNLYWYRRVMGKEIKFLLHFVKESKQDESGMPNNRFLAERTGGTYSTLKVQPAELEDSGVYFCASSQDGEYTEAFFGQGTRLTVV.

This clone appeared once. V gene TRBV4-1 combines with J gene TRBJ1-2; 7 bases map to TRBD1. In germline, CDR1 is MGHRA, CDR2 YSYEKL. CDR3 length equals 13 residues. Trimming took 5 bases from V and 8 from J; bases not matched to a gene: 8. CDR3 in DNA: TGCGCCAGCAGCGAAACAGGGGTTTACGGCTACACCTTC. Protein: CASSETGVYGYTF.

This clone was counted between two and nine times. CDR3 loop: CASSLAYGEAFF. DNA for the CDR3: TGTGCCAGCAGCTTAGCGTACGGGGAAGCTTTCTTT. This chain connects TRBV7-2 to TRBJ1-1, with D hard to call. The CDR3 contains 12 residues. V lost 0 bases and J 8 bases, leaving 7 bases between the germline ends. Germline-derived CDR1 and CDR2 are SGHTA and FQGNSA.

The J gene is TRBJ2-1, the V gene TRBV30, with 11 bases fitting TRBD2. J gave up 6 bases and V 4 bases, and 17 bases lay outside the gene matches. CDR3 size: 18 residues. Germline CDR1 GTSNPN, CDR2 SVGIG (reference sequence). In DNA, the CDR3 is TGTGCCTGGACCCTTCCCTCTAATAGCGGGAGGGGCCTCAATGAGCAGTTCTTC. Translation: CAWTLPSNSGRGLNEQFF. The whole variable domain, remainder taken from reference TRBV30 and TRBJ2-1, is SQTIHQWPATLVQPVGSPLSLECTVEGTSNPNLYWYRQAAGRGLQLLFYSVGIGQISSEVPQNLSASRPQDRQFILSSKKLLLSDSGFYLCAWTLPSNSGRGLNEQFFGPGTRLTVL.

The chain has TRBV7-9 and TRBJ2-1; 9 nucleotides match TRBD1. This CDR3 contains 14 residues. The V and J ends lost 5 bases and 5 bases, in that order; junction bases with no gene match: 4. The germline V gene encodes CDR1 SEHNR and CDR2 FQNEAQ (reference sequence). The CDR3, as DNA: TGTGCCAGCAGCCCAACAGGGGGCCACAATGAGCAGTTCTTC. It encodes CASSPTGGHNEQFF.